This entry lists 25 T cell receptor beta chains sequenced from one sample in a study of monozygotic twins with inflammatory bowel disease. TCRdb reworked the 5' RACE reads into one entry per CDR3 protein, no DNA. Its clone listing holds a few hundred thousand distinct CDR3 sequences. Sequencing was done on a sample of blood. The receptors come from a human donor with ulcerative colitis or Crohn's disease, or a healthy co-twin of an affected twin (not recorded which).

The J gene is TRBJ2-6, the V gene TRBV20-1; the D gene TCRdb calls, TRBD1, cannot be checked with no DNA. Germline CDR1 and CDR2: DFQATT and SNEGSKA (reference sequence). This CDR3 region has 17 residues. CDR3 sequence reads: CSAVMRKTGVGANVLTF.

The chain's CDR3 is CASSPWEGRGSVGETQYF. The chain has TRBV28 and TRBJ2-5; there is no DNA to check the TCRdb D call of TRBD2. Germline CDR1 is MDHEN and CDR2 is SYDVKM. There are 18 residues in the CDR3. Complete variable domain (other parts from reference TRBV28 and TRBJ2-5): DVKVTQSSRYLVKRTGEKVFLECVQDMDHENMFWYRQDPGLGLRLIYFSYDVKMKEKGDIPEGYSVSREKKERFSLILESASTNQTSMYLCASSPWEGRGSVGETQYFGPGTRLLVL.

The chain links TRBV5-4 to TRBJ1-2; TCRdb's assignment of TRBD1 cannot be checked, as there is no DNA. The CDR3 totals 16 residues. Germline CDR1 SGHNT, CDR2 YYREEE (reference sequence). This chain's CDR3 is CASSRRQAALGYGYTF. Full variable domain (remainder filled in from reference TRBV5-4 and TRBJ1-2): ETGVTQSPTHLIKTRGQQVTLRCSSQSGHNTVSWYQQALGQGPQFIFQYYREEENGRGNFPPRFSGLQFPNYSSELNVNALELDDSALYLCASSRRQAALGYGYTFGSGTRLTVV.

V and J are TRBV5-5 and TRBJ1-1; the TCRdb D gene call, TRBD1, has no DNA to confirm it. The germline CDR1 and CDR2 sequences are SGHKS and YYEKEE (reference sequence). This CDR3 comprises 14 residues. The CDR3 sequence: CASSWTGGITEAFF.

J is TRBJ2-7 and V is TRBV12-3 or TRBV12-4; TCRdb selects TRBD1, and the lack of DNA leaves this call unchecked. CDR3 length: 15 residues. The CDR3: CASSLTTGTYYEQYF.

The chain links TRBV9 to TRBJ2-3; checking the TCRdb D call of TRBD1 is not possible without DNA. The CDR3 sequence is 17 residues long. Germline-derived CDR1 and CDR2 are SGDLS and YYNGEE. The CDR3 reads CASSGLRDFASTDTQYF.

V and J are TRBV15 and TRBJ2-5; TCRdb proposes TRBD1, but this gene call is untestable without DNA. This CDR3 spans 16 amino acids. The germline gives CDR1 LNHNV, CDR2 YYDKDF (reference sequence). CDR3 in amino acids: CATSKHFSTGGSTQYF.

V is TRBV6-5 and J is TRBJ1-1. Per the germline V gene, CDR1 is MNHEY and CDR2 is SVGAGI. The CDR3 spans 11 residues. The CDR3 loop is CASHRNTEAFF.

This CDR3 is CSARVGNGNQPQHF. The chain joins TRBV20-1 to TRBJ1-5. The CDR3 has 14 residues. CDR1 is DFQATT, CDR2 SNEGSKA, per germline (reference sequence).

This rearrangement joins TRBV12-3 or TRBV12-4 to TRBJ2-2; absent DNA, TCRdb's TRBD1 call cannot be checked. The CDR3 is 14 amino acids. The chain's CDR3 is CASRLSDLTGELFF.

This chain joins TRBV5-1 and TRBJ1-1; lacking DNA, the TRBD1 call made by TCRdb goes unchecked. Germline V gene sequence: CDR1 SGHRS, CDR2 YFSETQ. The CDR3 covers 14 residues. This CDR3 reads CASSGTVQNTEAFF.

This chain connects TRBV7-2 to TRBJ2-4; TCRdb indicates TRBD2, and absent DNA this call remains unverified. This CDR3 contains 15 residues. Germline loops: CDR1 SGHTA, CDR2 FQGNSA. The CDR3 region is CASSLVASGGDIQYF.

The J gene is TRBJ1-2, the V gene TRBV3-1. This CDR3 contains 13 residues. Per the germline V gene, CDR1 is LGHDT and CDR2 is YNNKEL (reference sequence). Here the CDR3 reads CASSPTANYGYTF.

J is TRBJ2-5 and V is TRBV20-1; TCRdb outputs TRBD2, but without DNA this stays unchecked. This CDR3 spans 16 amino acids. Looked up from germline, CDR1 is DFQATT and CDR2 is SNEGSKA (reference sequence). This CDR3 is CSARDLQRGAQETQYF.

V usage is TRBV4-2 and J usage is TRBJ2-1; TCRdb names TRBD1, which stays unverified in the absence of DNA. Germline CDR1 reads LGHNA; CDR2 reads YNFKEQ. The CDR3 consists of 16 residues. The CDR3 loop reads CASSPHPGGQGNEQFF.

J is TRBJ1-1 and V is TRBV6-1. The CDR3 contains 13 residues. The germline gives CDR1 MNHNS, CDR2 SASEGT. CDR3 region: CASSETPRTEAFF.

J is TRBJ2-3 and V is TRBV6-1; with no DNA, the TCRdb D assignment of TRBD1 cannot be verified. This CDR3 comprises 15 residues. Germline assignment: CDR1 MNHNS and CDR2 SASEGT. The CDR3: CASSPTGSLTDTQYF.

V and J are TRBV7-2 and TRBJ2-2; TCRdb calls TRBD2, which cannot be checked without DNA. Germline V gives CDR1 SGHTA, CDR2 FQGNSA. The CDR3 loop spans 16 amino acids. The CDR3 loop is CASSPAGLAYTGELFF.

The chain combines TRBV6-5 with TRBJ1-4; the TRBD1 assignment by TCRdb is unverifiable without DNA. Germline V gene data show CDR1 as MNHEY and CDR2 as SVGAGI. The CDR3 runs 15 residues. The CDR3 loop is CASSLQGRIGEKLFF.

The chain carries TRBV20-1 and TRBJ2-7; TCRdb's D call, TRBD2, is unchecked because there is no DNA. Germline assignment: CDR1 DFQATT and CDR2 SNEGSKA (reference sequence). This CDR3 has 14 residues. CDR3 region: CSASGSGETYEQYF.

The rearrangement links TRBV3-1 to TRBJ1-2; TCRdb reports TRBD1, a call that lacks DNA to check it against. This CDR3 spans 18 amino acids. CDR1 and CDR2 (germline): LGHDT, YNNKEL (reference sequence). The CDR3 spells CASSPYRRGQSTYYGYTF. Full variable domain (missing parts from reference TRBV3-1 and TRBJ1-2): DTAVSQTPKYLVTQMGNDKSIKCEQNLGHDTMYWYKQDSKKFLKIMFSYNNKELIINETVPNRFSPKSPDKAHLNLHINSLELGDSAVYFCASSPYRRGQSTYYGYTFGSGTRLTVV.

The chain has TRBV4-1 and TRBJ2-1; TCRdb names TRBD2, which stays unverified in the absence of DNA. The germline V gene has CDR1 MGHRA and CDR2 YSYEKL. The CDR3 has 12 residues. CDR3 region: CASSPIAGEQFF.

The CDR3 loop is CASSMWGNVYNEQFF. V and J are TRBV19 and TRBJ2-1. Germline CDR1 and CDR2: LNHDA and SQIVND (reference sequence). The CDR3 length is 15 residues. The whole variable domain, remainder taken from reference TRBV19 and TRBJ2-1, is DGGITQSPKYLFRKEGQNVTLSCEQNLNHDAMYWYRQDPGQGLRLIYYSQIVNDFQKGDIAEGYSVSREKKESFPLTVTSAQKNPTAFYLCASSMWGNVYNEQFFGPGTRLTVL.

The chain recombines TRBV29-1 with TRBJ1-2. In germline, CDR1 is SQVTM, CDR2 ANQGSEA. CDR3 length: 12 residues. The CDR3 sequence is CSVEGRNYGYTF.

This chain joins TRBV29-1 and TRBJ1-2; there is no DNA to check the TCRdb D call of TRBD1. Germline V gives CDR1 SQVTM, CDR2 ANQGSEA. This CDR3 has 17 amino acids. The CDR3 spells CSVAGAHGPPFDYGYTF.